This T cell receptor beta chain was retrieved from a study of shared clonotypes between healthy human individuals. Overall study findings and caveats: Sampling covered nothing but blood. Tissue TCR repertoires likely differ from those found in blood.

With respect to this clone: Antigen unknown.

The CDR3 length is 15 residues. V was clipped by 5 bases and J by 1 base, with 13 bases between them. Germline values: CDR1 MNHEY, CDR2 SVGAGI. Measured with immunoSEQ multiplex PCR; TCRdb has only the in-frame clones, and not every one. This sample has around 300,000 clones, with around nine tenths found just once. Material: memory CD8+ T cells sorted from blood. Subset: CD45RO+ cells pooled with CCR7-negative TemRA cells. This receptor was identified in a man aged 18 to 29 in good health. V gene TRBV6-5 combines with J gene TRBJ2-3; tentative D call: TRBD1 (5 bases). The chain's CDR3 is CASSPQGVRTDTQYF. In nucleotides, the CDR3 is TGTGCCAGCAGTCCACAAGGGGTACGCACAGATACGCAGTATTTT.